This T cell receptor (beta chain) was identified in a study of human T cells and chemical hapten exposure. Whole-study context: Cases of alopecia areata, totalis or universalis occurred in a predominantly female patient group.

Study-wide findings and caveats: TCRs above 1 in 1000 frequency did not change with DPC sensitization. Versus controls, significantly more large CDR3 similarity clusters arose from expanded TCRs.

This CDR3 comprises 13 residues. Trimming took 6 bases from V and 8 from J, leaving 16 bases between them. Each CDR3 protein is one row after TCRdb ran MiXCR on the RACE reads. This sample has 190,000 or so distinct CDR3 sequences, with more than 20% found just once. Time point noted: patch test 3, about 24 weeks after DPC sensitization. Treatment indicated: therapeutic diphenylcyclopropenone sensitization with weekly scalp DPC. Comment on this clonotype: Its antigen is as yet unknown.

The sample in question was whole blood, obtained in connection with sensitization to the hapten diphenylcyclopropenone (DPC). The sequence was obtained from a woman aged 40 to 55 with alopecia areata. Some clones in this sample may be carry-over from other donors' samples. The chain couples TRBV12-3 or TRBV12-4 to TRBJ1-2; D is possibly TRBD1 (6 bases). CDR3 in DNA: TGTGCCAGCAGGTCCGGAGGGGGGCTGGGCTACACCTTC. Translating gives CASRSGGGLGYTF.